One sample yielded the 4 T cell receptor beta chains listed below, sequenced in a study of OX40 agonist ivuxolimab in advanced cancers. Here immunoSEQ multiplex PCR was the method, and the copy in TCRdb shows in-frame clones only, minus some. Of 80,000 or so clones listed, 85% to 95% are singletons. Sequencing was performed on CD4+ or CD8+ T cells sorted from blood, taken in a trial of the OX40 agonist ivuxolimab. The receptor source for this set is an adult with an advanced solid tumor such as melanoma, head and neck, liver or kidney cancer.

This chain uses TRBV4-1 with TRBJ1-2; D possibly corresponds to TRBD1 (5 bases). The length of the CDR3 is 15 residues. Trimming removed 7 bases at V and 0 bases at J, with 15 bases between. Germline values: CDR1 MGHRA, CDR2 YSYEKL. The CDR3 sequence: CASTEFPGPNYGYTF. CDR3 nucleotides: TGCGCCAGCACCGAATTTCCAGGGCCTAACTATGGCTACACCTTC.

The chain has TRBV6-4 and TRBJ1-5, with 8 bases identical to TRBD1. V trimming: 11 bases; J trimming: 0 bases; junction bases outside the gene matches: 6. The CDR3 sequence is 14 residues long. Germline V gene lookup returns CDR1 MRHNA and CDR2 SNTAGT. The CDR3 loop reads CAGQGLYSNQPQHF. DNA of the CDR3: TGTGCCGGACAGGGACTCTATAGCAATCAGCCCCAGCATTTT.

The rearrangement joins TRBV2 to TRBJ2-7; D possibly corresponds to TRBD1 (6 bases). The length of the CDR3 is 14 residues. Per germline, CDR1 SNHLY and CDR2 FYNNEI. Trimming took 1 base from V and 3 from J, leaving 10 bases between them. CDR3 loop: CASSEDQGSYEQYF. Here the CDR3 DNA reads TGTGCCAGCAGTGAAGACCAGGGGAGCTACGAGCAGTACTTC.

CDR3 amino acids: CASSLWAGTNTGELFF. The CDR3 DNA follows: TGTGCCAGCAGCTTATGGGCCGGGACGAACACCGGGGAGCTGTTTTTT. The chain is built from TRBV7-2 and TRBJ2-2, with D possibly matching TRBD2 (5 bases). The length of the CDR3 is 16 residues. Germline CDR1 reads SGHTA; CDR2 reads FQGNSA. The V and J ends lost 2 bases and 0 bases respectively, with 10 bases between them. Full variable domain (rest looked up from reference TRBV7-2 and TRBJ2-2): GAGVSQSPSNKVTEKGKDVELRCDPISGHTALYWYRQSLGQGLEFLIYFQGNSAPDKSGLPSDRFSAERTGGSVSTLTIQRTQQEDSAVYLCASSLWAGTNTGELFFGEGSRLTVL.